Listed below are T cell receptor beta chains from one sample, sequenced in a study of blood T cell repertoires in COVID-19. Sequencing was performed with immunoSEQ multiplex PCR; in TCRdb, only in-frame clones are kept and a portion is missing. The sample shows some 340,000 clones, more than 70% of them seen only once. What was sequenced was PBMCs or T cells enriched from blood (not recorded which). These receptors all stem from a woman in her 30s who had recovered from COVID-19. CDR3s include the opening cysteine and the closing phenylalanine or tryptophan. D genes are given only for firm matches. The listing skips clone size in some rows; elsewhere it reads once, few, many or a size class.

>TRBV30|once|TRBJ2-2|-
CAWSVRGGTGELFF
TGTGCCTGGAGTGTGAGAGGGGGCACCGGGGAGCTGTTTTTT
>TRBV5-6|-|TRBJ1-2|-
CASSLGAGSHYGYTF
TGTGCCAGCAGCTTGGGGGCAGGAAGCCACTATGGCTACACCTTC
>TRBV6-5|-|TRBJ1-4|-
CASSRAGGVGEKLFF
TGTGCCAGCAGTCGGGCCGGAGGGGTTGGTGAAAAACTGTTTTTT
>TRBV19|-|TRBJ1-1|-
CATRRGNTEAFF
TGTGCCACCAGGCGGGGGAACACTGAAGCTTTCTTT
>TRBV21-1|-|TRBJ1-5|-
CASSKERDLWTGTGQPQHF
TGTGCCAGCAGCAAAGAACGGGACCTTTGGACAGGGACGGGTCAGCCCCAGCATTTT
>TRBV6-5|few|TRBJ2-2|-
CASTWGQNTGELFF
TGTGCCAGCACCTGGGGACAGAACACCGGGGAGCTGTTTTTT
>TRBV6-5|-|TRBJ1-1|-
CASLLGLNTEAFF
TGTGCCAGCTTACTGGGCCTGAACACTGAAGCTTTCTTT
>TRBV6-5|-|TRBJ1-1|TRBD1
CASRSDRGRGAFF
TGTGCCAGCCGTAGCGACAGGGGGCGAGGAGCTTTCTTT
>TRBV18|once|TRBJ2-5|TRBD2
CASSPPSGGTQETQYF
TGTGCCAGCTCACCACCTAGCGGGGGGACACAAGAGACCCAGTACTTC
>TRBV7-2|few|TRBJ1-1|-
CASSFNKNTEAFF
TGTGCCAGCAGCTTTAACAAGAACACTGAAGCTTTCTTT
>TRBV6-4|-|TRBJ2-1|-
CASSDSRGNEQFF
TGTGCCAGCAGTGACTCGAGGGGGAATGAGCAGTTCTTC
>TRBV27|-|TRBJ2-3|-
CASSPPRPLPDTQYF
TGTGCCAGCAGTCCTCCGAGGCCGTTACCAGATACGCAGTATTTT
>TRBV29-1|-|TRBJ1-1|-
CSVGVGSEAFF
TGCAGCGTGGGAGTAGGCTCCGAAGCTTTCTTT
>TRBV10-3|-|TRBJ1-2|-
CAISDSVLQLQGGYTF
TGTGCCATCAGTGACTCCGTTTTACAATTACAGGGAGGCTACACCTTC
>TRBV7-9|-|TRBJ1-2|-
CASFSGVAYGYTF
TGTGCCAGCTTCTCCGGGGTTGCCTATGGCTACACCTTC
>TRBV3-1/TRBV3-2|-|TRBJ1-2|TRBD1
CASSQTGAAYGYTF
TGTGCCAGCAGCCAAACAGGGGCCGCCTATGGCTACACCTTC
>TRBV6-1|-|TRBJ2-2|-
CASSDRGLANTGELFF
TGTGCCAGCAGTGACAGGGGCCTTGCGAACACCGGGGAGCTGTTTTTT
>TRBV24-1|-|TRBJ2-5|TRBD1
CATQPPGGQETQYF
TGTGCCACCCAACCCCCAGGGGGCCAAGAGACCCAGTACTTC
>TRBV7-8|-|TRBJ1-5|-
CASSPEPGVNQPQHF
TGTGCCAGCAGCCCTGAGCCAGGGGTCAATCAGCCCCAGCATTTT
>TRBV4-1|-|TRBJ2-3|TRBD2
CASSQGDGRGSTDTQYF
TGCGCCAGCAGCCAAGGGGACGGGAGGGGTAGCACAGATACGCAGTATTTT
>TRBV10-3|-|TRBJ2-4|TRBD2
CAISESTLLHSGGDTSKNIQYF
TGTGCCATCAGTGAGTCGACTCTTCTTCATAGCGGGGGCGATACCAGCAAAAACATTCAGTACTTC
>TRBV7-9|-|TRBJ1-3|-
CASSTHDRPSGNTIYF
TGTGCCAGCAGCACACACGACAGGCCTTCTGGAAACACCATATATTTT
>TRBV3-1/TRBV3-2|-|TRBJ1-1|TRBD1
CASSPVRGTATLYTEAFF
TGTGCCAGCAGCCCCGTCAGAGGGACAGCAACTCTTTACACTGAAGCTTTCTTT
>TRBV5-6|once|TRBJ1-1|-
CASSLYAQMNTEAFF
TGTGCCAGCAGCTTGTATGCCCAGATGAACACTGAAGCTTTCTTT
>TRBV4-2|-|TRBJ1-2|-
CASSQDTFPGTSGRYGYTF
TGTGCCAGCAGCCAAGATACTTTCCCTGGGACATCCGGCCGCTATGGCTACACCTTC
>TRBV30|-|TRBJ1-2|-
CAWSVQGRERFGYTF
TGTGCCTGGAGTGTACAGGGCAGGGAGAGGTTTGGCTACACCTTC
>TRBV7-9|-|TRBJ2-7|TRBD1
CASSSPDRGPSYEQYF
TGTGCCAGCAGCTCTCCGGACAGGGGGCCATCCTACGAGCAGTACTTC
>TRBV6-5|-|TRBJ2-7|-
CASSYSSGRPYEQYF
TGTGCCAGCAGTTACTCCAGCGGCCGCCCCTACGAGCAGTACTTC
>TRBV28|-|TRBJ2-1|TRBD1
CASSLLPGGSENEQFF
TGTGCCAGCAGTTTATTGCCAGGGGGAAGTGAAAATGAGCAGTTCTTC
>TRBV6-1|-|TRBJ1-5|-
CASSEFRVNQPQHF
TGTGCCAGCAGTGAATTTCGGGTTAATCAGCCCCAGCATTTT
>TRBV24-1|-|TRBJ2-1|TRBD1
CATSGDRDSYNEQFF
TGTGCCACCAGTGGGGACAGGGACTCCTACAATGAGCAGTTCTTC
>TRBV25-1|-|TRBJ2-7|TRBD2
CASTRGGDISYEQYF
TGTGCCAGCACACGGGGGGGGGACATCTCTTACGAGCAGTACTTC
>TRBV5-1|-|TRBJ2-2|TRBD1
CASSLGQGAVGELFF
TGCGCCAGCAGCTTAGGACAGGGGGCGGTCGGGGAGCTGTTTTTT
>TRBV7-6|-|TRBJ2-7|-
CASSSGDGASSYEQYF
TGTGCCAGCAGCTCCGGTGATGGCGCTAGCTCCTACGAGCAGTACTTC
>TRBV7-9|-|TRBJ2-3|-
CASSTTDTQYF
TGTGCCAGCAGCACAACAGATACGCAGTATTTT
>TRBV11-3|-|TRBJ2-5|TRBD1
CASSSGTGRETQYF
TGTGCCAGCAGCTCCGGGACAGGGAGAGAGACCCAGTACTTC
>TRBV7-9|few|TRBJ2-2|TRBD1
CASSLTTGTTGELFF
TGTGCCAGCAGCTTAACGACAGGGACCACCGGGGAGCTGTTTTTT
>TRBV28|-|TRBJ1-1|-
CASTGNVWDTEAFF
TGTGCCAGCACAGGGAACGTATGGGACACTGAAGCTTTCTTT
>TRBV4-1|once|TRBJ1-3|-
CASSQERFFGSSGNTIYF
TGCGCCAGCAGCCAAGAACGTTTCTTCGGGAGCTCTGGAAACACCATATATTTT
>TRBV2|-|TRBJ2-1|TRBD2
CASSNLAGGRNEQFF
TGTGCCAGCAGTAATCTAGCGGGGGGGCGGAATGAGCAGTTCTTC
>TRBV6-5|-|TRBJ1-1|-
CASSPAVGDWTEAFF
TGTGCCAGCAGTCCGGCGGTCGGTGATTGGACTGAAGCTTTCTTT
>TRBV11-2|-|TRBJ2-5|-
CACEGPSGETQYF
TGTGCCTGTGAGGGCCCCTCGGGGGAGACCCAGTACTTC
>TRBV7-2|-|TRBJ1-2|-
CASSLEQEYGYTF
TGTGCCAGCAGCTTAGAACAGGAGTATGGCTACACCTTC
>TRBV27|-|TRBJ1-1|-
CASSPRGWETEAFF
TGTGCCAGCAGTCCCCGCGGTTGGGAGACTGAAGCTTTCTTT
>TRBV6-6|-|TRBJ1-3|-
CASRHTVQGAGNTIYF
TGTGCCAGCAGGCATACCGTGCAAGGGGCTGGAAACACCATATATTTT
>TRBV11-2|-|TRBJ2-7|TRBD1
CASSLDRGRGSPPYEQYF
TGTGCCAGCAGCTTAGACAGGGGGCGCGGGTCCCCCCCCTACGAGCAGTACTTC
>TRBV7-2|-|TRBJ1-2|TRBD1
CASSFRDSPLYGYTF
TGTGCCAGCAGCTTTAGGGACAGCCCTCTCTATGGCTACACCTTC
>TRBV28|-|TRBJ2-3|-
CASTDSYDTQYF
TGTGCCAGCACCGACTCATATGATACGCAGTATTTT
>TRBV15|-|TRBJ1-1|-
CATSREHPETADEAFF
TGTGCCACCAGCAGAGAGCACCCGGAGACAGCCGATGAAGCTTTCTTT
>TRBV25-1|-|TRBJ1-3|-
CASSEYGQGKNTIYF
TGTGCCAGCAGTGAATATGGGCAGGGGAAAAACACCATATATTTT
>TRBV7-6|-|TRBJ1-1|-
CASSLVGRRNTEAFF
TGTGCCAGCAGCTTAGTAGGGAGGAGGAACACTGAAGCTTTCTTT
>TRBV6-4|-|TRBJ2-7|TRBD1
CASSEGQTLLYEQYF
TGTGCCAGCAGTGAGGGACAGACGTTACTCTACGAGCAGTACTTC
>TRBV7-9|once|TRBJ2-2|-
CASSQRGGISGELFF
TGTGCCAGCAGCCAACGCGGAGGGATCTCCGGGGAGCTGTTTTTT
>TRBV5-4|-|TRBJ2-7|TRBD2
CASGLAGSYEQYF
TGTGCCAGCGGTCTAGCGGGGAGCTACGAGCAGTACTTC
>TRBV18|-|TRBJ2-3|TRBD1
CASSPYRGQPGTDTQYF
TGTGCCAGCTCACCATACAGGGGGCAGCCGGGCACAGATACGCAGTATTTT
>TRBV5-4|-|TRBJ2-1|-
CASSETGRWVNEQFF
TGTGCCAGCAGCGAGACAGGGAGGTGGGTCAATGAGCAGTTCTTC
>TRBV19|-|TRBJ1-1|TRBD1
CASSIRDRFPTNTEAFF
TGTGCCAGTAGTATTCGGGACAGGTTTCCGACGAACACTGAAGCTTTCTTT